Each of the 25 T cell receptor beta chains below was sequenced from the same sample in a study of cytomegalovirus exposure and HLA in healthy donors. 13 Jbeta primers and 60 Vbeta primers were used for the PCR. TCRdb's table, derived via immunoSEQ multiplex PCR, lists solely in-frame clones and lacks some. In the table there are roughly 100,000 clones, 55% to 75% of which are singletons. The specimen sequenced was PBMCs. The receptors stem from a woman younger than 30 in good health and CMV-seropositive.

This chain links TRBV6-5 with TRBJ2-7; 12 nucleotides align to TRBD2. Germline V lookup: CDR1 MNHEY, CDR2 SVGAGI. CDR3 length equals 15 residues. The V and J ends lost 5 bases and 2 bases, in that order; junction bases with no gene match: 4. The CDR3 is CASSRTSGTAYEQYF. The CDR3 DNA sequence: TGTGCCAGCAGTCGGACTAGCGGGACGGCCTACGAGCAGTACTTC.

V and J are TRBV29-1 and TRBJ2-5, with a possible D match to TRBD2 (5 bases). The V end lost 3 bases, the J end lost 13 bases, and 18 bases lay between the germline ends. Germline CDR1 reads SQVTM; CDR2 reads ANQGSEA. The CDR3 length is 12 residues. CDR3 residues: CSVDRGSDPRYF. DNA of the CDR3: TGCAGCGTTGATCGCGGGTCCGACCCACGGTACTTC.

With regard to this clone: Mismatch with germline at one junction end may stem from a read error. The rearrangement uses TRBV4-1 and TRBJ2-3; D might be TRBD2 (7 bases). This CDR3 region has 17 residues. Germline V gene data show CDR1 as MGHRA and CDR2 as YSYEKL. Here the CDR3 DNA reads TGCGCCAGCAGCCGCCCGGCAACGGGGGGCCGCACAGGTACGCAGTATTTT. Encoded protein: CASSRPATGGRTGTQYF.

This chain connects TRBV28 to TRBJ2-7, with 9 nucleotides matching TRBD1. The germline CDR1 and CDR2 sequences are MDHEN and SYDVKM. This CDR3 comprises 15 residues. V was pared by 4 bases and J by 2 bases, with 6 bases of the junction left unmatched. The CDR3 is CASSSRDRVPYEQYF. In DNA, the CDR3 is TGTGCCAGCAGTTCCCGGGACAGGGTACCCTACGAGCAGTACTTC.

The V call is TRBV19, the J call TRBJ2-5; D perhaps matches TRBD1 (6 bases). This CDR3 comprises 16 residues. Germline lookup yields CDR1 LNHDA and CDR2 SQIVND (reference sequence). The V gene lost 3 bases and the J gene lost 1 base, with 15 bases spanning the gap. CDR3 region: CASSMPTTGTQETQYF. Here the CDR3 DNA reads TGTGCCAGTAGTATGCCCACGACAGGTACCCAAGAGACCCAGTACTTC.

V is TRBV6-6 and J is TRBJ1-2; TRBD1 aligns across 7 bases. CDR3 length: 15 residues. Germline V lookup: CDR1 MNHNY, CDR2 SVGAGI (reference sequence). V was pared by 2 bases and J by 4 bases, with 7 bases of the junction left unmatched. Here the CDR3 reads CASSYKGATSYGYTF. The CDR3 DNA reads as TGTGCCAGCAGTTACAAGGGGGCTACCAGCTATGGCTACACCTTC.

The V gene is TRBV5-4, the J gene TRBJ2-7; TRBD1 matches 7 bases. The germline gives CDR1 SGHNT, CDR2 YYREEE (reference sequence). The length of the CDR3 is 15 residues. J lost 6 bases, V lost 4 bases, and 13 bases had no gene match. This CDR3 is CASSQEGFAGGEQYF. CDR3 sequence (DNA): TGTGCCAGCAGCCAAGAGGGATTTGCAGGGGGCGAGCAGTACTTC.

The rearrangement uses TRBV7-2 and TRBJ2-3; TRBD1 matches 7 bases. The CDR3 totals 17 residues. Per the germline V gene, CDR1 is SGHTA and CDR2 is FQGNSA. The trim removed 5 bases at V and 4 bases at J, leaving 15 bases unmatched. As DNA, the CDR3 is TGTGCCAGCAGCATCACCAGGGGGAGAGCCTTCGCAGATACGCAGTATTTT. It is translated as CASSITRGRAFADTQYF.

This clone was seen a handful of times. This sequence joins TRBV9 and TRBJ2-7; unclear D gene. This CDR3 is 15 amino acids long. CDR1 and CDR2 from the germline V gene are SGDLS and YYNGEE. V lost 4 bases, J lost 0 bases, and 14 bases lay in between. The CDR3 nucleotides are TGTGCCAGCAGCACTGGTAGAGGTAGCTCCTACGAGCAGTACTTC. Protein product: CASSTGRGSSYEQYF.

The chain combines TRBV5-4 with TRBJ2-7, with 12 bases identical to TRBD2. From germline, CDR1 is SGHNT and CDR2 YYREEE (reference sequence). CDR3 size: 18 residues. V lost 0 bases, J lost 1 base, and 8 bases stayed unmatched. The chain's CDR3 is CASSLAGTSGGRSYEQYF. For the CDR3, the DNA is TGTGCCAGCAGCTTGGCGGGAACTAGCGGGGGGCGATCCTACGAGCAGTACTTC. Filled out from reference TRBV5-4 and TRBJ2-7, the complete variable domain reads ETGVTQSPTHLIKTRGQQVTLRCSSQSGHNTVSWYQQALGQGPQFIFQYYREEENGRGNFPPRFSGLQFPNYSSELNVNALELDDSALYLCASSLAGTSGGRSYEQYFGPGTRLTVT.

This sequence joins TRBV5-4 and TRBJ2-7; weak D call: TRBD2 (5 bases). Trimming shortened V by 3 bases and J by 2 bases, and 9 bases separated the two germline ends. This CDR3 is built from 13 residues. Germline V gene data show CDR1 as SGHNT and CDR2 as YYREEE (reference sequence). In DNA form, the CDR3 reads TGTGCCAGCAGCTCCGGAGGAACCTACGAGCAGTACTTC. It specifies CASSSGGTYEQYF.

V gene TRBV5-4 combines with J gene TRBJ2-3; TRBD2 is a possible D gene (6 bases). V lost 0 bases and J 5 bases, leaving 16 bases between the germline ends. CDR3 length: 16 amino acids. Germline V gives CDR1 SGHNT, CDR2 YYREEE (reference sequence). This CDR3 reads CASSLAKGLAIDTQYF. The CDR3 coding sequence is TGTGCCAGCAGCTTGGCAAAAGGGCTAGCGATAGATACGCAGTATTTT.

The rearrangement uses TRBV18 and TRBJ2-5, with D unresolved. V dropped 2 bases and J dropped 3 bases, with 10 bases sitting between them. Per the germline V gene, CDR1 is KGHSH and CDR2 is LQKENI. This CDR3 is 14 amino acids long. CDR3 loop: CASSPYSQKETQYF. The CDR3 DNA follows: TGTGCCAGCTCACCATATTCGCAGAAAGAGACCCAGTACTTC.

The chain links TRBV6-6 to TRBJ2-7; D may be TRBD1 (6 bases). V gave up 10 bases and J gave up 0 bases, with 10 bases separating them. The CDR3 totals 12 residues. CDR1 MNHNY and CDR2 SVGAGI come from the germline V gene (reference sequence). CDR3: CATQDSSYEQYF. DNA of the CDR3: TGTGCCACACAGGACAGCTCCTACGAGCAGTACTTC.

This clone was seen a single time. The chain uses TRBV7-3 and TRBJ2-3; 8 bases line up with TRBD1. The germline V gene encodes CDR1 SGHTA and CDR2 FQGTGA. V dropped 5 bases and J dropped 0; count of bases not matched to a gene: 4. This CDR3 is 15 amino acids long. This CDR3 reads CASSPGQGSTDTQYF. As DNA, the CDR3 is TGTGCCAGCAGCCCCGGACAGGGTAGCACAGATACGCAGTATTTT.

This chain links TRBV21-1 with TRBJ1-5; no DNA check was done on the table's D call, TRBD1. TRBV21-1 is termed a pseudogene. The CDR3 extends over 17 amino acids. This chain's CDR3 is CASSRPNRVEVNQPQHF. The CDR3 DNA reads TGTGCCAGCAGCCGCCCCAACAGGGTCGAGGTAAATCAGCCCCAGCATTTT.

This chain joins TRBV27 and TRBJ2-5, with 11 bases that match TRBD2. The trim removed 5 bases at V and 2 bases at J, leaving 1 base unmatched. The CDR3 totals 14 residues. Germline V lookup: CDR1 MNHEY, CDR2 SMNVEV (reference sequence). Here the CDR3 DNA reads TGTGCCAGCAGTGGGACTAGCGGTCAAGAGACCCAGTACTTC. Translated, it gives CASSGTSGQETQYF.

This clone appeared a few times. The chain uses TRBV5-1 and TRBJ1-2; D may be TRBD1 (5 bases). Germline values: CDR1 SGHRS, CDR2 YFSETQ. The CDR3 sequence is 14 residues long. V lost 7 bases to trimming and J lost 4 bases, with 17 bases between them. DNA for the CDR3: TGCGCCAGCGGACCCCAGGGCGCGAGCTATGGCTACACCTTC. Its protein is CASGPQGASYGYTF.

The chain recombines TRBV5-4 with TRBJ1-6; a possible D gene is TRBD1 (5 bases). This CDR3 region has 17 residues. Trimming removed 4 bases at V and 1 base at J, with 15 bases between. The germline V gene encodes CDR1 SGHNT and CDR2 YYREEE (reference sequence). In nucleotides, the CDR3 is TGTGCCAGCAGCCTATTCTTCGGGGGGTCCTATAATTCACCCCTCCACTTT. It is translated as CASSLFFGGSYNSPLHF.

This clone was counted a few times. In nucleotides, the CDR3 is TGTGCCAGCAGTTCCCCCGCCTACGAGCAGTACTTC. Protein sequence: CASSSPAYEQYF. The chain couples TRBV27 to TRBJ2-7; D unclear. The CDR3 has 12 residues. The V end was cut by 4 bases, the J end by 2 bases, with 6 bases between. CDR1 is MNHEY and CDR2 is SMNVEV in the germline V gene (reference sequence).

This clone appeared a few times. The genes are TRBV28 and TRBJ2-7; TRBD1 agrees at 9 bases. Germline trimming cut 6 bases from V and 3 bases from J; bases unmatched to any gene: 6. This CDR3 spans 14 amino acids. CDR1 and CDR2 from the germline V gene are MDHEN and SYDVKM. CDR3 DNA: TGTGCCAGCAGAACCCCGGGACAGGGCTACGAGCAGTACTTC. This sequence encodes CASRTPGQGYEQYF.

This rearrangement joins TRBV25-1 to TRBJ2-7; no definite D call. The CDR3 extends over 13 amino acids. Germline V gene sequence: CDR1 MGHDK, CDR2 SYGVNS. V lost 6 bases and J lost 6, with 15 bases in between. The chain's CDR3 is CASSPKRLLEQYF. DNA of the CDR3: TGTGCCAGCAGCCCTAAACGACTCCTCGAGCAGTACTTC.

J is TRBJ2-1 and V is TRBV19, with D unresolved. The V end lost 3 bases, the J end lost 4 bases, and 7 bases lay between the germline ends. CDR1 is LNHDA and CDR2 is SQIVND in the germline V gene (reference sequence). The CDR3 is 13 residues long. This chain's CDR3 is CASSIGAYNEQFF. The CDR3 DNA sequence: TGTGCCAGTAGTATCGGTGCATACAATGAGCAGTTCTTC.

The J gene is TRBJ2-5, the V gene TRBV15, with D possibly TRBD2 on 6 matching bases. Looked up from germline, CDR1 is LNHNV and CDR2 is YYDKDF (reference sequence). With 1 base removed from V and 5 bases from J, the gap between germline ends came to 11 bases. The CDR3 is made up of 14 amino acids. This chain's CDR3 is CATSRAGGVETQYF. CDR3 nucleotide sequence: TGTGCCACCAGCAGAGCTGGCGGGGTCGAGACCCAGTACTTC.

The J gene is TRBJ1-1, the V gene TRBV5-6, with 7 bases matching TRBD1. The CDR3 contains 14 residues. Per the germline V gene, CDR1 is SGHDT and CDR2 is YYEEEE. With V trimmed by 2 bases and J by 4 bases, 5 bases remained unmatched. The CDR3 sequence is CASSFATGATEAFF. CDR3 coding DNA: TGTGCCAGCAGCTTCGCCACAGGGGCCACTGAAGCTTTCTTT. Drawing the rest from reference TRBV5-6 and TRBJ1-1, the complete variable domain is DAGVTQSPTHLIKTRGQQVTLRCSPKSGHDTVSWYQQALGQGPQFIFQYYEEEERQRGNFPDRFSGHQFPNYSSELNVNALLLGDSALYLCASSFATGATEAFFGQGTRLTVV.